Following are 29 T cell receptor beta chains from one sample sequenced in a study of beta chain features in type 1 diabetes. Their target antigens are unknown. All of the isolated RNA was reverse transcribed, so expressed TCRB transcripts were sequenced. Produced via immunoSEQ multiplex PCR; TCRdb's table is partial and in-frame only. The repertoire has some 280,000 clones, approximately 14% of them found once; the top ten carry 0.015% to 0.02%. Findings and caveats of the study: Type 1 diabetes patients had moderately but significantly shorter TCRB CDR3s in all four CD4+ subsets.

Material for sequencing was naive CD4+ T cells from blood. The source of these receptors is a man aged 25 to 45 with type 1 diabetes.

Notes on this clone: Distinct nucleotide sequences in the sample also encode this CDR3. The chain has TRBV5-1 and TRBJ2-1; TRBD2 might be the D (5 bases). From germline, CDR1 is SGHRS and CDR2 YFSETQ. V was trimmed by 3 bases and J by 5 bases, leaving 15 bases between them. This CDR3 has 15 residues. The CDR3 region is CASSSLAGVDNEQFF. The CDR3 nucleotides are TGCGCCAGCAGCTCCCTCGCCGGGGTTGACAATGAGCAGTTCTTC. The variable domain in full, completed from reference TRBV5-1 and TRBJ2-1, reads KAGVTQTPRYLIKTRGQQVTLSCSPISGHRSVSWYQQTPGQGLQFLFEYFSETQRNKGNFPGRFSGRQFSNSRSEMNVSTLELGDSALYLCASSSLAGVDNEQFFGPGTRLTVL.

This clone was picked up a small number of times. The gene calls are TRBV9 and TRBJ2-6; unclear D gene. CDR1 and CDR2 from the germline V gene are SGDLS and YYNGEE. The ends were cut back, 2 bases at V and 1 base at J, with 7 bases in the middle. The CDR3 has 15 residues. CDR3 loop: CASSVGASGANVLTF. The CDR3 DNA sequence: TGTGCCAGCAGCGTCGGTGCTTCTGGGGCCAACGTCCTGACTTTC. The entire variable domain, with the rest obtained from reference TRBV9 and TRBJ2-6, is as follows: DSGVTQTPKHLITATGQRVTLRCSPRSGDLSVYWYQQSLDQGLQFLIQYYNGEERAKGNILERFSAQQFPDLHSELNLSSLELGDSALYFCASSVGASGANVLTFGAGSRLTVL.

The CDR3 protein is CASSSDGGGELFF. The DNA of the CDR3 is TGTGCCAGCAGCTCCGACGGGGGTGGGGAGCTGTTTTTT. The chain employs TRBV7-2 and TRBJ2-2; the D gene is possibly TRBD2 (6 bases). Per germline, CDR1 SGHTA and CDR2 FQGNSA. The V and J ends lost 4 bases and 8 bases respectively, with 11 bases between them. The CDR3 covers 13 residues.

This clone was seen a few times. The chain employs TRBV6-6 and TRBJ2-5; D call uncertain. CDR1 and CDR2 from the germline V gene are MNHNY and SVGAGI (reference sequence). With 4 bases removed from V and 4 bases from J, the gap between germline ends came to 13 bases. The CDR3 covers 14 residues. The CDR3 bases are TGTGCCAGCAGTTTCTCCGGGTTTGGAGAGACCCAGTACTTC. Its protein product is CASSFSGFGETQYF.

This clone was seen a handful of times. The chain recombines TRBV19 with TRBJ2-4; possible D gene TRBD1, 5 bases. Germline values: CDR1 LNHDA, CDR2 SQIVND (reference sequence). The CDR3 sequence is 15 residues long. The V end was cut by 5 bases, the J end by 4 bases, with 15 bases between. CDR3 protein: CASSPVRAGKNIQYF. In DNA, the CDR3 is TGTGCCAGTAGTCCCGTAAGGGCAGGGAAAAACATTCAGTACTTC.

This clone has only a few counts. The gene calls are TRBV28 and TRBJ2-1, with TRBD2 identical over 9 bases. V lost 6 bases, J lost 6 bases, and 12 bases stayed unmatched. From germline, CDR1 is MDHEN and CDR2 SYDVKM. The CDR3 covers 16 residues. In nucleotides, the CDR3 is TGTGCCAGCAGCTCCGTAGGACTAGCGACCGTCAATGAGCAGTTCTTC. Translation gives CASSSVGLATVNEQFF.

The CDR3 sequence: CASSLTGLEEKLFF. CDR3 bases: TGTGCCAGCAGCCTGACAGGGCTAGAAGAAAAACTGTTTTTT. The chain uses TRBV7-2 and TRBJ1-4; 7 bases map to TRBD1. The germline gives CDR1 SGHTA, CDR2 FQGNSA. This CDR3 is built from 14 residues. V lost 5 bases, J lost 8 bases, and 8 bases stayed unmatched.

V usage is TRBV28 and J usage is TRBJ2-7, with TRBD1 matching over 7 bases. The germline V gene has CDR1 MDHEN and CDR2 SYDVKM. There are 12 residues in the CDR3. With V trimmed by 3 bases and J by 10 bases, 6 bases remained unmatched. Here the CDR3 reads CASSLGQSVQYF. CDR3 sequence (DNA): TGTGCCAGCAGTTTGGGACAGTCGGTACAGTACTTC.

This chain links TRBV2 with TRBJ2-5; TRBD1 agrees at 8 bases. Trimming took 6 bases from V and 4 from J; bases not matched to a gene: 4. Germline loops: CDR1 SNHLY, CDR2 FYNNEI. The CDR3 runs 13 residues. Here the CDR3 reads CASSGQGIETQYF. The CDR3, as DNA: TGTGCCAGCAGCGGACAGGGTATAGAGACCCAGTACTTC.

This clone was detected only once. This chain links TRBV6-1 with TRBJ1-2; a weak D match, TRBD1 (5 bases). The CDR3 runs to 14 residues. CDR1 and CDR2 (germline): MNHNS, SASEGT. V was pared by 2 bases and J by 4 bases, with 11 bases between. CDR3 residues: CASSESGLSYGYTF. CDR3 bases: TGTGCCAGCAGTGAATCAGGGCTGAGCTATGGCTACACCTTC.

This clone has just a few counts. This chain connects TRBV7-2 to TRBJ2-5; 10 bases fit TRBD1. CDR3 length equals 16 residues. The V gene's germline CDR1 is SGHTA and CDR2 FQGNSA. The V segment lost 5 bases and the J segment 3 bases; nucleotides outside the gene matches: 9. The CDR3 is CASSPRQGALKETQYF. CDR3 coding DNA: TGTGCCAGCAGCCCACGACAGGGGGCGTTGAAAGAGACCCAGTACTTC.

This clone came up a few times. The rearrangement uses TRBV5-6 and TRBJ2-3, with D possibly matching TRBD2 (5 bases). V was pared by 4 bases and J by 1 base, with 16 bases between. The CDR3 has 16 residues. The germline CDR1 and CDR2 sequences are SGHDT and YYEEEE. The chain's CDR3 is CASSPNGNWGTDTQYF. CDR3 DNA: TGTGCCAGCAGCCCTAACGGGAACTGGGGCACAGATACGCAGTATTTT.

The chain links TRBV7-3 to TRBJ2-3, with TRBD2 as a possible D gene (6 bases). The CDR3 spans 14 residues. Looked up from germline, CDR1 is SGHTA and CDR2 is FQGTGA. V lost 1 base and J lost 6, with 11 bases in between. The CDR3 region is CASSLKPGGDTQYF. The CDR3 DNA reads TGTGCCAGCAGCTTAAAGCCAGGAGGGGATACGCAGTATTTT.

V and J are TRBV4-1 and TRBJ2-2; possibly TRBD2 for D (6 bases). Germline values: CDR1 MGHRA, CDR2 YSYEKL. V lost 0 bases and J lost 6, with 14 bases in between. CDR3 length equals 16 residues. In nucleotides, the CDR3 is TGCGCCAGCAGCCAAGATTGGAGGGAAATCTCCGGGGAGCTGTTTTTT. As protein: CASSQDWREISGELFF.

The genes are TRBV27 and TRBJ2-1; D is unresolved. The CDR3 has 12 amino acids. With 7 bases removed from V and 2 bases from J, the gap between germline ends came to 6 bases. In germline, CDR1 is MNHEY, CDR2 SMNVEV (reference sequence). The CDR3 DNA reads as TGTGCCAGCACTTCTACCTACAATGAGCAGTTCTTC. It yields the protein CASTSTYNEQFF.

The rearrangement uses TRBV7-9 and TRBJ2-1; 10 nucleotides match TRBD2. Germline CDR1 and CDR2: SEHNR and FQNEAQ (reference sequence). The CDR3 extends over 17 amino acids. Trimming took 1 base from V and 6 from J; bases not matched to a gene: 9. CDR3 sequence reads: CASSLDPRAGGANEQFF. Written as DNA, the CDR3 is TGTGCCAGCAGCTTAGACCCGAGAGCGGGAGGGGCCAATGAGCAGTTCTTC.

This clone was seen a few times. The J gene is TRBJ2-2, the V gene TRBV5-1; 9 bases align to TRBD1. The ends lost 0 bases at V and 3 bases at J; junction bases unmatched: 6. From germline, CDR1 is SGHRS and CDR2 YFSETQ. The CDR3 covers 17 residues. The CDR3 reads CASSLGTGGADTGELFF. The CDR3 DNA reads TGCGCCAGCAGCTTGGGTACAGGGGGCGCTGACACCGGGGAGCTGTTTTTT.

This clone was recorded a few times. V gene TRBV12-5 combines with J gene TRBJ2-1; 16 bases align to TRBD2. The CDR3 spans 22 residues. The junction had 22 bases not matched to a gene; V was cut back by 3 bases and J by 8 bases. CDR1 LGHNT and CDR2 FRNRAP come from the germline V gene. The CDR3 region is CASGFTGTGTSGRARVIYEQFF. The DNA for the CDR3 is TGTGCTAGTGGTTTTACCGGGACAGGGACTAGCGGGAGGGCCAGGGTCATCTATGAGCAGTTCTTC.

The rearrangement uses TRBV9 and TRBJ2-3, with a weak D call TRBD1 (5 bases). The germline gives CDR1 SGDLS, CDR2 YYNGEE. V shed 4 bases and J shed 0 bases, with 21 bases lying between them. The CDR3 is 18 residues long. The CDR3: CASSPRGLGQYSTDTQYF. The CDR3 DNA reads as TGTGCCAGCAGCCCTAGGGGCCTAGGACAATATAGCACAGATACGCAGTATTTT.

This clone was observed a few times. The chain recombines TRBV5-1 with TRBJ2-7; no definite D call. The CDR3 consists of 16 residues. V lost 2 bases, J lost 1 base, and 16 bases lay in between. CDR1 SGHRS and CDR2 YFSETQ come from the germline V gene. CDR3 in amino acids: CASSLSVVGVSYEQYF. CDR3 bases: TGCGCCAGCAGCTTATCCGTGGTGGGCGTTTCCTACGAGCAGTACTTC.

This clone was detected only a few times. V gene TRBV25-1 combines with J gene TRBJ2-1; 9 nucleotides match TRBD2. The CDR3 covers 14 residues. Per the germline V gene, CDR1 is MGHDK and CDR2 is SYGVNS. Trimming took 4 bases from V and 10 from J; bases not matched to a gene: 8. CDR3 DNA sequence: TGTGCCAGCAGTGCTCAAGCGGGAGGAGGGGAGCAGTTCTTC. This sequence encodes CASSAQAGGGEQFF.

This clone has only a few counts. V usage is TRBV4-1 and J usage is TRBJ2-7, with TRBD2 matching over 7 bases. The V segment lost 0 bases and the J segment 0 bases; nucleotides outside the gene matches: 2. The CDR3 is 15 amino acids. Germline V gene sequence: CDR1 MGHRA, CDR2 YSYEKL. The CDR3 sequence: CASSQEREDSYEQYF. The CDR3 bases are TGCGCCAGCAGCCAAGAACGGGAGGACTCCTACGAGCAGTACTTC.

The chain couples TRBV30 to TRBJ1-4, with 8 bases lining up with TRBD1. In germline, CDR1 is GTSNPN, CDR2 SVGIG (reference sequence). The V gene end was trimmed by 3 bases and the J gene end by 8 bases; junction bases not matched to a gene: 2. The CDR3 totals 12 residues. The CDR3: CAWSAGGEKLFF. The CDR3 nucleotides are TGTGCCTGGAGCGCAGGGGGCGAAAAACTGTTTTTT.

V is TRBV4-2 and J is TRBJ2-1; TRBD2 agrees at 8 bases. The length of the CDR3 is 15 residues. Looked up from germline, CDR1 is LGHNA and CDR2 is YNFKEQ. V was pared by 1 base and J by 7 bases, with 6 bases of the junction left unmatched. The CDR3 DNA reads TGTGCCAGCAGCCAAGTAAGCGGGAGTGGGAATGAGCAGTTCTTC. Amino acids: CASSQVSGSGNEQFF.

The genes are TRBV18 and TRBJ2-7, with D perhaps TRBD2 (5 bases). This CDR3 comprises 13 residues. The germline V gene encodes CDR1 KGHSH and CDR2 LQKENI. The V and J ends lost 2 bases and 3 bases respectively, with 8 bases between them. The CDR3 DNA reads TGTGCCAGCTCACCAGGAAGCGGCTACGAGCAGTACTTC. This codes for CASSPGSGYEQYF.

With regard to this clone: This specimen includes other DNA sequences encoding the same CDR3. This chain links TRBV5-1 with TRBJ2-2; no reliable D call. Germline values: CDR1 SGHRS, CDR2 YFSETQ. The CDR3 contains 13 residues. Trimming removed 0 bases at V and 3 bases at J, with 3 bases between. The CDR3 sequence: CASSLADTGELFF. CDR3 DNA: TGCGCCAGCAGCTTGGCAGACACCGGGGAGCTGTTTTTT.

The V gene is TRBV19, the J gene TRBJ2-6, with a weak D call TRBD2 (6 bases). Germline V lookup: CDR1 LNHDA, CDR2 SQIVND (reference sequence). Trimming took 7 bases from V and 3 from J, leaving 16 bases between them. This CDR3 comprises 16 residues. CDR3 residues: CASTDRRGSGANVLTF. CDR3 sequence (DNA): TGTGCCAGTACCGATAGGAGGGGTAGTGGGGCCAACGTCCTGACTTTC. Looking up the rest from reference TRBV19 and TRBJ2-6 gives the full variable domain: DGGITQSPKYLFRKEGQNVTLSCEQNLNHDAMYWYRQDPGQGLRLIYYSQIVNDFQKGDIAEGYSVSREKKESFPLTVTSAQKNPTAFYLCASTDRRGSGANVLTFGAGSRLTVL.

The chain couples TRBV11-2 to TRBJ2-7; 10 nucleotides agree with TRBD2. The CDR3 spans 15 residues. V gave up 5 bases and J gave up 5 bases; unmatched junction bases: 9. Germline CDR1 reads SGHAT; CDR2 reads FQNNGV. CDR3 residues: CASSQSRLAGNEQYF. The CDR3 DNA sequence: TGTGCCAGCAGCCAGTCGCGACTAGCGGGTAACGAGCAGTACTTC.

The CDR3 nucleotides read TGTGCCAGCAGCTTACAGGGGCAAGAGACCCAGTACTTC. Its protein product is CASSLQGQETQYF. The chain carries TRBV7-3 and TRBJ2-5; weak D call: TRBD1 (6 bases). The V end was cut by 2 bases, the J end by 2 bases, with 6 bases between. CDR3 length equals 13 residues. Germline V gene data show CDR1 as SGHTA and CDR2 as FQGTGA.